These 29 T cell receptor beta chains were all obtained from the same sample, sequenced in a study of blood T cell repertoires in COVID-19. Sequenced by immunoSEQ multiplex PCR; TCRdb stores in-frame clones only, minus some. This table holds about 220,000 clones, about 87% found once. The sequencing sample was made of PBMCs or T cells enriched from blood (not recorded which). Source of these receptors: a woman in her thirties with acute COVID-19.

The chain links TRBV30 to TRBJ1-6; D is ambiguous. This CDR3 region has 14 residues. Looked up from germline, CDR1 is GTSNPN and CDR2 is SVGIG (reference sequence). With 8 bases removed from V and 4 bases from J, the gap between germline ends came to 15 bases. This CDR3 reads CAQRRGSYNSPLHF. Here the CDR3 DNA reads TGTGCCCAACGCCGAGGGTCTTATAATTCACCCCTCCACTTT. The whole variable domain, remainder taken from reference TRBV30 and TRBJ1-6, is SQTIHQWPATLVQPVGSPLSLECTVEGTSNPNLYWYRQAAGRGLQLLFYSVGIGQISSEVPQNLSASRPQDRQFILSSKKLLLSDSGFYLCAQRRGSYNSPLHFGNGTRLTVT.

The chain combines TRBV5-1 with TRBJ1-1, with TRBD1 matching over 7 bases. V lost 0 bases to trimming and J lost 11 bases; unmatched junction nucleotides: 7. The CDR3 is made up of 13 amino acids. Per the germline V gene, CDR1 is SGHRS and CDR2 is YFSETQ. This CDR3 reads CASSLAKGADAFF. The CDR3 bases are TGCGCCAGCAGCTTGGCGAAGGGGGCCGATGCTTTCTTT. Using reference TRBV5-1 and TRBJ1-1 for the parts outside the CDR3, the full variable domain is KAGVTQTPRYLIKTRGQQVTLSCSPISGHRSVSWYQQTPGQGLQFLFEYFSETQRNKGNFPGRFSGRQFSNSRSEMNVSTLELGDSALYLCASSLAKGADAFFGQGTRLTVV.

The V gene is TRBV6-5, the J gene TRBJ2-7; 7 bases map to TRBD2. V trimming: 8 bases; J trimming: 0 bases; junction bases outside the gene matches: 4. The CDR3 is made up of 13 amino acids. Germline CDR1 is MNHEY and CDR2 is SVGAGI. The CDR3 region is CASRGGSSYEQYF. DNA for the CDR3: TGTGCCAGCCGCGGGGGAAGCTCCTACGAGCAGTACTTC.

The V and J genes are TRBV2 and TRBJ2-7; a possible D gene is TRBD1 (6 bases). This CDR3 has 12 residues. V lost 6 bases and J 3 bases, leaving 9 bases between the germline ends. Germline assignment: CDR1 SNHLY and CDR2 FYNNEI. The CDR3 is CASRGASYEQYF. CDR3 coding DNA: TGTGCCAGCAGGGGGGCCAGCTACGAGCAGTACTTC.

The CDR3 DNA sequence: TGTGCCAGCAGCTCGGGGACAGGGGTAGGGTCTGGAAACACCATATATTTT. It yields the protein CASSSGTGVGSGNTIYF. The chain couples TRBV9 to TRBJ1-3; 10 bases are a match to TRBD1. J lost 1 base, V lost 4 bases, and 8 bases had no gene match. Germline V lookup: CDR1 SGDLS, CDR2 YYNGEE. The CDR3 runs 17 residues.

The V gene is TRBV10-3, the J gene TRBJ1-2; D is ambiguous. V dropped 7 bases and J dropped 5 bases, with 17 bases sitting between them. CDR1 is ENHRY, CDR2 SYGVKD, per germline. The CDR3 is 14 amino acids. CDR3 nucleotide sequence: TGTGCCATCACCGAAGCGAGCGGGAAGTATGGCTACACCTTC. This gives the protein CAITEASGKYGYTF.

The chain links TRBV16 to TRBJ1-4, with 7 bases lining up with TRBD1. In germline, CDR1 is KGHSY, CDR2 FQNENV. The CDR3 has 15 amino acids. The V segment lost 4 bases and the J segment 3 bases; nucleotides outside the gene matches: 5. The CDR3 protein is CASSPQGDANEKLFF. CDR3 DNA: TGTGCCAGCAGCCCTCAGGGGGACGCTAATGAAAAACTGTTTTTT. The entire variable domain, with the rest obtained from reference TRBV16 and TRBJ1-4, is as follows: GEEVAQTPKHLVRGEGQKAKLYCAPIKGHSYVFWYQQVLKNEFKFLISFQNENVFDETGMPKERFSAKCLPNSPCSLEIQATKLEDSAVYFCASSPQGDANEKLFFGSGTQLSVL.

This clone was counted a single time. The CDR3: CASSPLLAEASDTQYF. As DNA, the CDR3 is TGCGCCAGCAGCCCCCTCCTGGCTGAGGCATCGGATACGCAGTATTTT. This sequence joins TRBV4-1 and TRBJ2-3, with unresolved D. Trimming shortened V by 4 bases and J by 6 bases, and 20 bases separated the two germline ends. Germline lookup yields CDR1 MGHRA and CDR2 YSYEKL. This CDR3 contains 16 residues.

This chain links TRBV5-1 with TRBJ1-6; 7 bases are shared with TRBD1. From germline, CDR1 is SGHRS and CDR2 YFSETQ. V trimming: 5 bases; J trimming: 8 bases; junction bases outside the gene matches: 16. This CDR3 has 17 residues. In DNA, the CDR3 is TGCGCCAGCAGGGACCGACAGGGCGCAGGTATCGATTCACCCCTCCACTTT. Its protein product is CASRDRQGAGIDSPLHF.

The chain is built from TRBV7-2 and TRBJ1-5; D may be TRBD1 (6 bases). From germline, CDR1 is SGHTA and CDR2 FQGNSA. The V end lost 4 bases, the J end lost 5 bases, and 18 bases lay between the germline ends. The CDR3 consists of 16 residues. The CDR3 bases are TGTGCCAGCAGCTCCGGAGGTGCGGCAGGGGATCAGCCCCAGCATTTT. Protein product: CASSSGGAAGDQPQHF.

The sample holds a few counts of this clone. CDR3 coding DNA: TGTGCCAGCAGCCCGACGGGGGATTCGGAAGAGTACTTC. Encoded protein: CASSPTGDSEEYF. The rearrangement joins TRBV7-8 to TRBJ2-7; tentative D call: TRBD2 (6 bases). Trimming cost V 5 bases and J 11 bases, with 19 bases left between them. The germline CDR1 and CDR2 sequences are SGHVS and FQNEAQ. This CDR3 comprises 13 residues. The variable domain in full, with the rest retrieved from reference TRBV7-8 and TRBJ2-7, is GAGVSQSPRYKVAKRGQDVALRCDPISGHVSLFWYQQALGQGPEFLTYFQNEAQLDKSGLPSDRFFAERPEGSVSTLKIQRTQQEDSAVYLCASSPTGDSEEYFGPGTRLTVT.

The chain recombines TRBV11-2 with TRBJ1-1; D might be TRBD1 (5 bases). The ends were cut back, 5 bases at V and 3 bases at J, with 22 bases in the middle. Germline CDR1 reads SGHAT; CDR2 reads FQNNGV. The length of the CDR3 is 17 residues. CDR3 sequence: CASSRKGLRGRDTEAFF. CDR3 DNA sequence: TGTGCCAGCAGCCGAAAAGGGCTCCGGGGGAGGGACACTGAAGCTTTCTTT.

This clone was picked up a small number of times. This chain joins TRBV12-5 and TRBJ1-2; 7 bases are shared with TRBD1. CDR3 length: 16 residues. Germline values: CDR1 LGHNT, CDR2 FRNRAP. The junction had 8 bases not matched to a gene; V was cut back by 0 bases and J by 4 bases. In DNA, the CDR3 is TGTGCTAGTGGTTTGGTACCTTATGGGACAGCCTATGGCTACACCTTC. It is translated as CASGLVPYGTAYGYTF. Supplemented by reference TRBV12-5 and TRBJ1-2, the full variable domain reads DARVTQTPRHKVTEMGQEVTMRCQPILGHNTVFWYRQTMMQGLELLAYFRNRAPLDDSGMPKDRFSAEMPDATLATLKIQPSEPRDSAVYFCASGLVPYGTAYGYTFGSGTRLTVV.

The chain recombines TRBV5-4 with TRBJ2-7; 11 nucleotides align to TRBD1. CDR3 size: 14 residues. Per the germline V gene, CDR1 is SGHNT and CDR2 is YYREEE (reference sequence). The junction had 6 bases not matched to a gene; V was cut back by 4 bases and J by 6 bases. The CDR3: CASSGRGQGGEQYF. CDR3 nucleotides: TGTGCCAGCAGCGGGAGGGGACAGGGGGGCGAGCAGTACTTC.

This chain links TRBV10-2 with TRBJ1-1; D might be TRBD1 (5 bases). The CDR3 length is 12 residues. Trimming shortened V by 6 bases and J by 4 bases, and 9 bases separated the two germline ends. Germline-derived CDR1 and CDR2 are WSHSY and SAAADI. The CDR3 DNA follows: TGCGCCAGCAGCACGGACACCACTGAAGCTTTCTTT. This gives the protein CASSTDTTEAFF.

The CDR3 coding sequence is TGTGCCAGCAGTTTATCGGGACAGGGCTCCTTTAATGAAAAACTGTTTTTT. Its translation: CASSLSGQGSFNEKLFF. The J gene is TRBJ1-4, the V gene TRBV27, with 9 bases identical to TRBD1. The germline CDR1 and CDR2 sequences are MNHEY and SMNVEV (reference sequence). The CDR3 loop spans 17 amino acids. V lost 0 bases, J lost 4 bases, and 6 bases stayed unmatched.

The chain links TRBV15 to TRBJ1-1; unclear D gene. The V gene lost 3 bases and the J gene lost 8 bases, with 10 bases spanning the gap. This CDR3 has 12 residues. CDR1 is LNHNV, CDR2 YYDKDF, per germline (reference sequence). The CDR3 DNA reads as TGTGCCACCAGCAGTGGACCGGGAGAAGCTTTCTTT. Translated, it gives CATSSGPGEAFF.

This sequence joins TRBV7-9 and TRBJ1-4; 8 positions agree with TRBD1. Germline V gives CDR1 SEHNR, CDR2 FQNEAQ (reference sequence). CDR3 size: 18 residues. With V trimmed by 6 bases and J by 0 bases, 12 bases remained unmatched. Written as DNA, the CDR3 is TGTGCCAGCAGTCGGAGGGGCAGGGGGCGTACAACTAATGAAAAACTGTTTTTT. Translating it yields CASSRRGRGRTTNEKLFF.

The J gene is TRBJ2-7, the V gene TRBV6-5, with D possibly being TRBD2 (6 bases). This CDR3 has 13 residues. Germline V gene data show CDR1 as MNHEY and CDR2 as SVGAGI. Trimming stripped 4 bases from V and 2 bases from J, with 9 bases between. In DNA form, the CDR3 reads TGTGCCAGCAGTTGGGGGGAGGCCTACGAGCAGTACTTC. Translation gives CASSWGEAYEQYF.

CDR3 DNA: TGTGCCAGTAGTATTCGGACAATGAACACTGAAGCTTTCTTT. Translation gives CASSIRTMNTEAFF. V and J are TRBV19 and TRBJ1-1, with D perhaps matching TRBD1 (5 bases). This CDR3 contains 14 residues. Germline V lookup: CDR1 LNHDA, CDR2 SQIVND (reference sequence). Deletions cut 3 bases from V and 0 bases from J, with 8 bases between.

The CDR3 region has the DNA TGTGCCAGCTCCCTGAGGTGGAATGAAAAACTGTTTTTT. This encodes CASSLRWNEKLFF. The chain carries TRBV7-9 and TRBJ1-4; D remains ambiguous. The germline V gene has CDR1 SEHNR and CDR2 FQNEAQ (reference sequence). This CDR3 comprises 13 residues. Trimming shortened V by 8 bases and J by 5 bases, and 12 bases separated the two germline ends.

The chain employs TRBV7-9 and TRBJ2-2; TRBD2 agrees at 12 bases. V shed 4 bases, J shed 5 bases, and the junction held 5 bases outside the gene matches. Germline V gives CDR1 SEHNR, CDR2 FQNEAQ (reference sequence). The CDR3 totals 16 residues. The CDR3 DNA reads as TGTGCCAGCAGCTCCAGGACTAGCGGGAAAACCGGGGAGCTGTTTTTT. Protein: CASSSRTSGKTGELFF.

V usage is TRBV29-1 and J usage is TRBJ1-1; D is possibly TRBD1 (6 bases). The CDR3 contains 11 residues. V was pared by 6 bases and J by 1 base, with 6 bases between. Germline loops: CDR1 SQVTM, CDR2 ANQGSEA. The CDR3 DNA follows: TGCAGCGTGACAGGGAACACTGAAGCTTTCTTT. Translation gives CSVTGNTEAFF. Together with reference TRBV29-1 and TRBJ1-1, the CDR3 gives the full variable domain: SAVISQKPSRDICQRGTSLTIQCQVDSQVTMMFWYRQQPGQSLTLIATANQGSEATYESGFVIDKFPISRPNLTFSTLTVSNMSPEDSSIYLCSVTGNTEAFFGQGTRLTVV.

The count of this clone is one. CDR3 region: CATSDGLPSRETQYF. For the CDR3, the DNA is TGTGCCACCAGTGATGGACTACCTTCCAGGGAGACCCAGTACTTC. The chain carries TRBV24-1 and TRBJ2-5; TRBD2 is a possible D gene (6 bases). Per germline, CDR1 KGHDR and CDR2 SFDVKD. This CDR3 comprises 15 residues. V was trimmed by 3 bases and J by 5 bases, leaving 15 bases between them.

This rearrangement joins TRBV7-2 to TRBJ2-1; 9 bases are shared with TRBD1. This CDR3 is 15 amino acids long. Trimming at V came to 7 bases and at J to 4 bases, leaving 8 bases not matched to a gene. CDR1 SGHTA and CDR2 FQGNSA come from the germline V gene. CDR3 protein: CASKAQTGGYNEQFF. DNA of the CDR3: TGTGCCAGCAAAGCTCAGACAGGGGGATACAATGAGCAGTTCTTC.

This rearrangement joins TRBV25-1 to TRBJ1-6; weak D call: TRBD1 (6 bases). The CDR3 sequence is 13 residues long. V was pared by 6 bases and J by 7 bases, with 10 bases between. Germline V gene sequence: CDR1 MGHDK, CDR2 SYGVNS. Here the CDR3 reads CASSGQPNSPLHF. CDR3 nucleotide sequence: TGTGCCAGCAGCGGACAGCCCAATTCACCCCTCCACTTT.

The J gene is TRBJ2-1, the V gene TRBV10-2, with D tentatively TRBD1 (7 bases). CDR3 length: 14 amino acids. Germline-derived CDR1 and CDR2 are WSHSY and SAAADI. The V end lost 6 bases, the J end lost 5 bases, and 14 bases lay between the germline ends. The CDR3 nucleotides are TGCGCCAGCAGGACTAGGACAGGCAACAATGAGCAGTTCTTC. This encodes CASRTRTGNNEQFF.

The V gene is TRBV7-9, the J gene TRBJ1-1; the D is unclear. V was pared by 1 base and J by 1 base, with 10 bases between. Germline CDR1 is SEHNR and CDR2 is FQNEAQ (reference sequence). The length of the CDR3 is 15 residues. The CDR3 region has the DNA TGTGCCAGCAGCTTAGGGGCAGCAGGGAACACTGAAGCTTTCTTT. Protein product: CASSLGAAGNTEAFF.

The chain carries TRBV4-1 and TRBJ2-7, with TRBD1 identical over 9 bases. Germline V gives CDR1 MGHRA, CDR2 YSYEKL. The J segment lost 1 base and the V segment lost 2 bases, leaving 3 bases of the junction unmatched. There are 15 residues in the CDR3. The CDR3 DNA follows: TGCGCCAGCAGCCAAAGGACAGGGGAATCCTACGAGCAGTACTTC. This translates into CASSQRTGESYEQYF.